This TCR beta chain was sequenced during a study of blood T cell repertoires in COVID-19. Per the original data handling: Amplification of reference gene primers provided the estimated nucleated cell counts. Produced via immunoSEQ multiplex PCR; TCRdb's table is partial and in-frame only. The V and J calls and clone size are taken from that table; D and trimming were inferred from the DNA. The sample records 90,000 to 120,000 clones, roughly 80% being singletons. The sequenced sample was peripheral blood. The receptor was derived from a man between 60 and 75 years old with acute or convalescent COVID-19.

The CDR3, as DNA: TGTGCCAGCAGCTTGGGCAGTCCGGGGGATACGCAGTATTTT. It translates to CASSLGSPGDTQYF. The chain uses TRBV11-2 and TRBJ2-3; TRBD2 might be the D (5 bases). Germline V lookup: CDR1 SGHAT, CDR2 FQNNGV. The ends were cut back, 3 bases at V and 6 bases at J, with 13 bases in the middle. The CDR3 runs 14 residues.